Sequencing of this T cell receptor beta chain was carried out in a study of T cells in Graves' hyperthyroidism and ophthalmopathy. Findings of the study overall: Blood samples included most of the expanded thyroid clonotypes exceeding 0.001.

Exclusions: uncontrolled infection, other autoimmune disease, pregnancy, lactation. This blood was taken when hyperthyroidism was first diagnosed, before any ophthalmopathy symptoms existed. Amplification of TCR beta CDR3 regions was performed using RNA transcripts as template. A first-round RT-PCR of the TCR CDR3 used the HTBI primer set. One entry per CDR3 protein, called by TCRdb with MiXCR from the multiplex PCR reads. The sample lists roughly 580,000 distinct CDR3 sequences, more than 11% occurring once. V was trimmed by 2 bases and J by 3 bases, leaving 7 bases between them. The CDR3 consists of 13 residues. CDR1 is KGHSH and CDR2 is LQKENI in the germline V gene. Many counts were recorded for this clonotype. Its specificity is not known.

The sample consisted of blood. This chain connects TRBV18 to TRBJ1-1, with D possibly TRBD1 on 6 matching bases. The receptor comes from a woman aged 25 to 39 with Graves' hyperthyroidism that later progressed to Graves' ophthalmopathy. The CDR3 region is CASSPNRDTEAFF. Written as DNA, the CDR3 is TGTGCCAGCTCACCAAACAGGGACACTGAAGCTTTCTTT.